This record looks at one T cell receptor beta chain sequence and its context. The CDR3 sequence is 17 residues long. This specimen comes from a study of blood T cell repertoires in COVID-19. Looking at the study overall: There were acute and convalescent COVID-19 samples, and they came from the United States, Italy and Spain. PBMCs, B-cell-depleted T cells, or T cells provided the cDNA or gDNA that made up the material.

Original handling: Reference gene primer amplification in the assay estimated nucleated cell counts. Data came from immunoSEQ multiplex PCR; TCRdb stores just in-frame clones and leaves some out. That table gives V, J and clone size, and the DNA gave D and trimming. The repertoire consists of about 110,000 clones, with over 65% occurring once and the leading ten covering approximately 18%. The V gene is TRBV21-1, the J gene TRBJ2-3; the table's TRBD2 call for D was not verified on the DNA. TRBV21-1 is described as a pseudogene. Sample: peripheral blood. This sequence was found in a woman aged 60-75 years with acute or convalescent COVID-19. CDR3 DNA: TGTGCCAGCAGCGCCTTAAGTAGCGTAGCTGGCACAGATACGCAGTATTTT. The encoded protein is CASSALSSVAGTDTQYF.